This T cell receptor (beta chain) originates from a study of blood T cell repertoires in COVID-19. Germline CDR1 reads SNHLY; CDR2 reads FYNNEI. The CDR3 spans 19 residues. The ends lost 8 bases at V and 0 bases at J; junction bases unmatched: 15. Sequencing was performed with immunoSEQ multiplex PCR; in TCRdb, only in-frame clones are kept and a portion is missing. The sample consists of about 210,000 clones, over 80% of them appearing once. Which cohort a participant joined came from the clinical history participants gave. This sequence originates from a woman under 40 who had been exposed to COVID-19. Sequencing used PBMCs or T cells enriched from blood (not recorded which). This chain connects TRBV2 to TRBJ2-3; 12 bases agree with TRBD2. The CDR3 coding sequence is TGTGCCAGCGGGGGACTAGCGGGTGAGGGCAGCCCTAGCACAGATACGCAGTATTTT. Translated: CASGGLAGEGSPSTDTQYF. Full variable domain (remainder filled in from reference TRBV2 and TRBJ2-3): EPEVTQTPSHQVTQMGQEVILRCVPISNHLYFYWYRQILGQKVEFLVSFYNNEISEKSEIFDDQFSVERPDGSNFTLKIRSTKLEDSAMYFCASGGLAGEGSPSTDTQYFGPGTRLTVL.